Following are 27 T cell receptor beta chains from one sample sequenced in a study of T cells after yellow fever vaccination. Each CDR3 protein gets one entry after TCRdb re-called the 5' RACE reads with MiXCR. Of 250,000 to 350,000 distinct CDR3 sequences in the sample, about 6.6% were seen once. Specimen: PBMCs, collected approximately 40 days after the first yellow fever vaccination. The receptor source for this set is a man younger than 35 who received the YFV17D yellow fever vaccine.

This clonotype occurred many times. The gene calls are TRBV5-1 and TRBJ1-1; 7 positions agree with TRBD1. Trimming removed 4 bases from V and 1 base from J; junction bases left unmatched: 4. CDR1 and CDR2 from the germline V gene are SGHRS and YFSETQ. The CDR3 extends over 14 amino acids. The CDR3 DNA is TGCGCCAGCAGCCCCCGACAGGGGAACACTGAAGCTTTCTTT. This translates into CASSPRQGNTEAFF.

This clonotype was counted only a few times. The chain is built from TRBV7-9 and TRBJ2-3; TRBD2 aligns across 8 bases. V dropped 5 bases and J dropped 7; count of bases not matched to a gene: 17. In germline, CDR1 is SEHNR, CDR2 FQNEAQ (reference sequence). This CDR3 region has 17 residues. The CDR3 protein is CASSPPGREGGGNTQYF. In nucleotides, the CDR3 is TGTGCCAGCAGCCCCCCGGGCCGGGAGGGGGGCGGAAATACGCAGTATTTT.

V and J are TRBV4-3 and TRBJ1-3; 9 bases agree with TRBD1. With 2 bases clipped from V and 0 bases from J, the junction kept 5 bases outside the gene matches. The CDR3 is 17 residues long. Germline loops: CDR1 LGHNA, CDR2 YSLEER. CDR3: CASSQNPGQGSGNTIYF. DNA for the CDR3: TGCGCCAGCAGCCAAAACCCGGGACAGGGCTCTGGAAACACCATATATTTT.

This clonotype was counted between two and nine times. J is TRBJ2-7 and V is TRBV20-1, with TRBD2 matching over 9 bases. This CDR3 is built from 15 residues. V was pared by 3 bases and J by 4 bases, with 10 bases of the junction left unmatched. Germline CDR1 is DFQATT and CDR2 is SNEGSKA (reference sequence). In nucleotides, the CDR3 is TGCAGTGCTAGTGGTAGCGGGGGCTTCCTTTACGAGCAGTACTTC. Translation: CSASGSGGFLYEQYF.

This clonotype occurred many times. V and J are TRBV12-3 or TRBV12-4 and TRBJ1-2; D is undetermined. The germline V and J ends were trimmed by 6 bases and 0 bases, with 11 bases remaining between them. The CDR3 contains 14 residues. This CDR3 reads CASSPGSTNYGYTF. The CDR3, as DNA: TGTGCCAGCAGCCCGGGGAGTACTAACTATGGCTACACCTTC.

In the case of this clonotype: An end of the junction does not agree with germline; a read error may underlie this. The J gene is TRBJ1-1, the V gene TRBV11-2, with 7 bases matching TRBD1. The CDR3 spans 13 residues. Germline V gives CDR1 SGHAT, CDR2 FQNNGV. CDR3 coding DNA: TGTACCAGCAGCTTGTCCAGGGGGGCTGAAGCTTTCTTT. Protein: CTSSLSRGAEAFF. The full variable domain, with the rest looked up from reference TRBV11-2 and TRBJ1-1, is EAGVAQSPRYKIIEKRQSVAFWCNPISGHATLYWYQQILGQGPKLLIQFQNNGVVDDSQLPKDRFSAERLKGVDSTLKIQPAKLEDSAVYLCTSSLSRGAEAFFGQGTRLTVV.

The chain carries TRBV7-9 and TRBJ2-7; D may be TRBD1 or TRBD2 (5 bases each). Germline CDR1 SEHNR, CDR2 FQNEAQ (reference sequence). The CDR3 totals 12 residues. Trimming cost V 1 base and J 6 bases, with 7 bases left between them. In nucleotides, the CDR3 is TGTGCCAGCAGCTTAGAGGGGAGCGAGCAGTACGTC. Its translation: CASSLEGSEQYV.

This clonotype was counted a few times. The rearrangement joins TRBV6-1 to TRBJ1-2; no firm D call. V lost 1 base and J 4 bases, leaving 4 bases between the germline ends. Germline assignment: CDR1 MNHNS and CDR2 SASEGT. This CDR3 has 12 residues. The CDR3 DNA sequence: TGTGCCAGCAGTGAAGACAGCTATGGCTACACCTTC. Its protein is CASSEDSYGYTF.

Details on this clonotype: The junction and the germline gene differ at one end; a read error may be behind it. The J gene is TRBJ2-1, the V gene TRBV18; TRBD1 matches at 7 bases. This CDR3 is 15 amino acids long. From germline, CDR1 is KGHSH and CDR2 LQKENI. The CDR3: CASPPLQGAYNEQFF. CDR3 nucleotide sequence: TGTGCCAGCCCACCGCTTCAGGGGGCCTACAATGAGCAGTTCTTC.

This clonotype was observed a handful of times. The V and J genes are TRBV6-1 and TRBJ2-6; D could derive from TRBD1 or TRBD2 (5 bases each). Per the germline V gene, CDR1 is MNHNS and CDR2 is SASEGT. The CDR3 extends over 17 amino acids. V was shortened by 6 bases and J by 2 bases, with 17 bases between the two germline ends. Here the CDR3 reads CASSLMGEITGANVLTF. The CDR3 nucleotides read TGTGCCAGCAGCCTCATGGGGGAAATAACTGGGGCCAACGTCCTGACTTTC.

This clonotype was seen a few times. This chain connects TRBV4-2 to TRBJ2-2; 9 nucleotides align to TRBD2. The V segment lost 4 bases and the J segment 9 bases; nucleotides outside the gene matches: 12. The germline V gene has CDR1 LGHNA and CDR2 YNFKEQ. CDR3 length equals 16 residues. The DNA for the CDR3 is TGTGCCAGCAGCCCTGTAGCGGGGGACGTTGCCCGGGAGCTGTTTTTT. This sequence encodes CASSPVAGDVARELFF.

The V call is TRBV11-2, the J call TRBJ2-5; unclear D gene. Trimming stripped 3 bases from V and 5 bases from J, with 7 bases between. This CDR3 is built from 12 residues. Per the germline V gene, CDR1 is SGHAT and CDR2 is FQNNGV. The CDR3 DNA reads as TGTGCCAGCAGCTTCGAGCTTGAGACCCAGTACTTC. Protein sequence: CASSFELETQYF.

In this sample, this clonotype turned up a few times. CDR3 sequence reads: CASSEKGGQGANEQFF. CDR3 sequence (DNA): TGTGCCAGCAGCGAGAAGGGGGGACAGGGGGCGAATGAGCAGTTCTTC. This rearrangement joins TRBV9 to TRBJ2-1; 12 positions match TRBD1. Germline CDR1 and CDR2: SGDLS and YYNGEE. V gave up 3 bases and J gave up 7 bases; unmatched junction bases: 8. The CDR3 loop spans 16 amino acids.

This clonotype was seen at least ten times. The chain has TRBV5-1 and TRBJ2-2; no reliable D call. Germline V lookup: CDR1 SGHRS, CDR2 YFSETQ. This CDR3 comprises 14 residues. The V gene lost 3 bases and the J gene lost 6 bases, with 12 bases spanning the gap. CDR3 sequence (DNA): TGCGCCAGCAGCTCCGGAGAGGTTTCCGGGGAGCTGTTTTTT. Its translation is CASSSGEVSGELFF.

This clonotype was seen a few times. The chain combines TRBV7-2 with TRBJ2-1; D could derive from TRBD1 or TRBD2 (6 bases each). Germline CDR1 and CDR2: SGHTA and FQGNSA. CDR3 length: 15 amino acids. V lost 5 bases and J 7 bases, leaving 18 bases between the germline ends. The CDR3 DNA reads TGTGCCAGCAGCGTAGGGGGACTTGTACCAAATGAGCAGTTCTTC. Its protein is CASSVGGLVPNEQFF.

This clonotype has ten or more counts. The chain has TRBV2 and TRBJ1-5, with unresolved D. CDR3 size: 15 residues. Per the germline V gene, CDR1 is SNHLY and CDR2 is FYNNEI. Trimming shortened V by 2 bases and J by 0 bases, and 8 bases separated the two germline ends. The CDR3 DNA is TGTGCCAGCAGTGAACTGGATTATAGCAATCAGCCCCAGCATTTT. Translation gives CASSELDYSNQPQHF.

V and J are TRBV4-3 and TRBJ2-2; D remains ambiguous. This CDR3 has 15 amino acids. V was shortened by 2 bases and J by 9 bases, with 16 bases between the two germline ends. The germline gives CDR1 LGHNA, CDR2 YSLEER. In nucleotides, the CDR3 is TGCGCCAGCAGCCAACAACCGGGCCCCCGTCGGGAGCTGTTTTTT. It specifies CASSQQPGPRRELFF.

This clonotype was detected a few times. This rearrangement joins TRBV6-2 or TRBV6-3 to TRBJ2-1, with D unresolved. The V and J ends lost 7 bases and 4 bases respectively, with 11 bases between them. Germline V CDR1 and CDR2: MNHEY, SVGEGT. The CDR3 is 13 amino acids. The CDR3 loop is CASNNVGYNEQFF. CDR3 nucleotides: TGTGCCAGCAATAATGTAGGATACAATGAGCAGTTCTTC.

This clonotype was detected only a few times. The chain employs TRBV19 and TRBJ1-1; D not certain. CDR3 length equals 14 residues. Germline CDR1 reads LNHDA; CDR2 reads SQIVND (reference sequence). The V and J ends lost 3 bases and 5 bases respectively, with 13 bases between them. The CDR3 sequence is CASSIKDLWTEAFF. CDR3 in DNA: TGTGCCAGTAGTATTAAGGACCTCTGGACTGAAGCTTTCTTT.

In the case of this clonotype: A much larger clone sits a single nucleotide away, making a read error possible. No conserved phenylalanine or tryptophan ends this CDR3, so it is likely a read error. This chain connects TRBV7-8 to TRBJ2-1, with 7 bases matching TRBD2. Germline CDR1 SGHVS, CDR2 FQNEAQ. V trimming: 4 bases; J trimming: 5 bases; junction bases outside the gene matches: 14. The CDR3 extends over 17 amino acids. The DNA for the CDR3 is TGTGCCAGCAGCTCCCCTTATCTCGGGGGGACTAACAATGAGCAGTTCTCC. Its translation: CASSSPYLGGTNNEQFS.

This clonotype was seen more than once but under ten times. The J gene is TRBJ2-7, the V gene TRBV23-1; maybe TRBD1 (5 bases). TRBV23-1 is given ORF status, its function remaining uncertain. CDR3 length equals 10 residues. Trimming left V 9 bases short and J 5 bases short, with 8 bases between. For the CDR3, the DNA is TGCGCCAGGTGGGGCCACGAGCAGTACGTC. Its translation: CARWGHEQYV.

A few counts support this clonotype. J is TRBJ1-2 and V is TRBV10-3, with D hard to call. V was shortened by 3 bases and J by 0 bases, with 23 bases between the two germline ends. The CDR3 contains 19 residues. The germline gives CDR1 ENHRY, CDR2 SYGVKD. CDR3 DNA sequence: TGTGCCATCAGTGACTTATTTCAAACAAGCAACAGAGCTAACTATGGCTACACCTTC. Protein sequence: CAISDLFQTSNRANYGYTF.

The chain combines TRBV12-3 or TRBV12-4 with TRBJ2-7; TRBD2 might be the D (5 bases). Trimming took off 2 bases at V and 3 bases at J, with 8 bases between the two ends. The CDR3 sequence is 13 residues long. CDR3 sequence reads: CASSLTGIYEQYV. CDR3 bases: TGTGCCAGCAGTTTAACGGGAATCTACGAGCAGTACGTC.

This clonotype has ten or more counts. V and J are TRBV4-2 and TRBJ2-1; 8 nucleotides align to TRBD1. Germline V lookup: CDR1 LGHNA, CDR2 YNFKEQ. The CDR3 has 16 residues. Losses at the gene ends were 0 bases for V and 6 bases for J; bases not matched to a gene: 7. CDR3 nucleotides: TGTGCCAGCAGCCAAGAGTTTGCAGGGGGCATCAATGAGCAGTTCTTC. Protein product: CASSQEFAGGINEQFF.

This clonotype was counted only a few times. The V call is TRBV20-1, the J call TRBJ1-2; tentative D call: TRBD1 (5 bases). V gave up 4 bases and J gave up 4 bases, with 10 bases separating them. Looked up from germline, CDR1 is DFQATT and CDR2 is SNEGSKA (reference sequence). The CDR3 covers 12 residues. CDR3 in amino acids: CSAMTAAYGYTF. The CDR3 nucleotides are TGCAGTGCTATGACAGCGGCCTATGGCTACACCTTC.

The chain carries TRBV18 and TRBJ2-5; D is unresolved. The germline gives CDR1 KGHSH, CDR2 LQKENI. The CDR3 extends over 12 amino acids. The germline V and J ends were trimmed by 4 bases and 4 bases, with 7 bases remaining between them. CDR3 in DNA: TGTGCCAGCTCACGAGAGAGAGAGACCCAGTACTTC. It specifies CASSRERETQYF.

This clonotype has a count of ten or more. The chain has TRBV7-3 and TRBJ2-2; possibly TRBD1 for D (6 bases). The CDR3 covers 14 residues. V was cut by 6 bases and J by 2 bases, with 10 bases left in between. Germline V gene lookup returns CDR1 SGHTA and CDR2 FQGTGA. CDR3 nucleotide sequence: TGTGCCAGCAGTGGGGACACCAACACCGGGGAGCTGTTTTTT. As protein: CASSGDTNTGELFF.